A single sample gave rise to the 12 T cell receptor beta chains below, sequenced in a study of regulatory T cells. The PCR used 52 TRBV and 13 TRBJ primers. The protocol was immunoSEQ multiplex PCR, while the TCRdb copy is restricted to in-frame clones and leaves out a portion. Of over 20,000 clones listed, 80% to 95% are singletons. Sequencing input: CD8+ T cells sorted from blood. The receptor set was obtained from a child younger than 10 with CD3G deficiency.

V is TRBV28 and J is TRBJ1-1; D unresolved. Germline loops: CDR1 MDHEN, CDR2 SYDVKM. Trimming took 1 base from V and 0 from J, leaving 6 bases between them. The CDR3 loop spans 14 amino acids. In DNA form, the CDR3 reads TGTGCCAGCAGTTTATATGGTGTGAACACTGAAGCTTTCTTT. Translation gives CASSLYGVNTEAFF.

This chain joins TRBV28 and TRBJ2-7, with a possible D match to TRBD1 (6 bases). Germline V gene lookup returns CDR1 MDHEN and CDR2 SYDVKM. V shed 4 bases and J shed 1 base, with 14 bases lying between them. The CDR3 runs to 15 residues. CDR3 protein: CASSSPTGLSYEQYF. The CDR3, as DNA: TGTGCCAGCAGTTCGCCGACAGGATTATCCTACGAGCAGTACTTC. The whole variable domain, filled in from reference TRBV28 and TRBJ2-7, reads DVKVTQSSRYLVKRTGEKVFLECVQDMDHENMFWYRQDPGLGLRLIYFSYDVKMKEKGDIPEGYSVSREKKERFSLILESASTNQTSMYLCASSSPTGLSYEQYFGPGTRLTVT.

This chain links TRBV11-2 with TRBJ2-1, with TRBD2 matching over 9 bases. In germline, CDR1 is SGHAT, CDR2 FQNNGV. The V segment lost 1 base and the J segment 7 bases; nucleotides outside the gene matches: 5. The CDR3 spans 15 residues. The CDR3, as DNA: TGTGCCAGCAGCTTAGGGCGGGAGGGGCGGAATGAGCAGTTCTTC. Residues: CASSLGREGRNEQFF.

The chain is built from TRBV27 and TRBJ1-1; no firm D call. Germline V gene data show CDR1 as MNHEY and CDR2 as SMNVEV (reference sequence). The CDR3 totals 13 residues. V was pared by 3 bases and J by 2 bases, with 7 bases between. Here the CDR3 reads CASSFGLNTEAFF. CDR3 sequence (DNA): TGTGCCAGCAGTTTTGGGCTCAACACTGAAGCTTTCTTT.

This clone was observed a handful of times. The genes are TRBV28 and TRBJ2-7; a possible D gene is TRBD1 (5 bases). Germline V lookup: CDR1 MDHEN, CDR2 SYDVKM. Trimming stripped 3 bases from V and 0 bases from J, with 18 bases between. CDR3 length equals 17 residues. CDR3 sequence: CASSFRGGEAFSYEQYF. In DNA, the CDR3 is TGTGCCAGCAGTTTTAGGGGTGGAGAAGCCTTCTCCTACGAGCAGTACTTC.

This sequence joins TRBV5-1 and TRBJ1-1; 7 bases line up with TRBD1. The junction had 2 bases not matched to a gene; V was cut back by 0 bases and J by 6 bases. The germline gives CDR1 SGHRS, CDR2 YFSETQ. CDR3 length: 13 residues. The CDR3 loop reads CASSLGQGSEAFF. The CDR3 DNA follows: TGCGCCAGCAGCTTGGGACAGGGCTCTGAAGCTTTCTTT. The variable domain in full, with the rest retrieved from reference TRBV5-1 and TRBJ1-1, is KAGVTQTPRYLIKTRGQQVTLSCSPISGHRSVSWYQQTPGQGLQFLFEYFSETQRNKGNFPGRFSGRQFSNSRSEMNVSTLELGDSALYLCASSLGQGSEAFFGQGTRLTVV.

The CDR3 spells CASSSRIGQSEETQYF. CDR3 sequence (DNA): TGTGCCAGCAGCTCTCGCATCGGACAGTCAGAAGAGACCCAGTACTTC. The chain links TRBV7-9 to TRBJ2-5; D may be TRBD1 (6 bases). Germline CDR1 SEHNR, CDR2 FQNEAQ (reference sequence). This CDR3 has 16 amino acids. The V and J ends lost 4 bases and 3 bases respectively, with 18 bases between them.

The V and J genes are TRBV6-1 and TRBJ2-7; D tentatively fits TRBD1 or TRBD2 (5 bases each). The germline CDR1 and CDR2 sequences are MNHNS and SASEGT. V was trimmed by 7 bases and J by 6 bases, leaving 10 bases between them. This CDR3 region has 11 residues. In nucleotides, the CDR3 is TGTGCCAGCATCCTCGGGGCCGAGCAGTACTTC. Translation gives CASILGAEQYF.

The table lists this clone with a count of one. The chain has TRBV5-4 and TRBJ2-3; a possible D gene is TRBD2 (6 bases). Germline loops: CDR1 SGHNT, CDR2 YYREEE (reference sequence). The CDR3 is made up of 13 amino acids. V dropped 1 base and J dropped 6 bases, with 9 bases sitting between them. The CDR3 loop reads CASSLFGGDTQYF. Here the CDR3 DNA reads TGTGCCAGCAGCTTGTTTGGAGGGGATACGCAGTATTTT.

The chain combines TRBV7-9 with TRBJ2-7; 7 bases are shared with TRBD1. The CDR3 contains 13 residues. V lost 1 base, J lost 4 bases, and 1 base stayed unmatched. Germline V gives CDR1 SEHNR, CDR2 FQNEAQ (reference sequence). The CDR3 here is CASSLEQGYEQYF. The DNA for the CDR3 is TGTGCCAGCAGCTTAGAACAGGGGTACGAGCAGTACTTC. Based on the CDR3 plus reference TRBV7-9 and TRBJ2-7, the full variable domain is DTGVSQNPRHKITKRGQNVTFRCDPISEHNRLYWYRQTLGQGPEFLTYFQNEAQLEKSRLLSDRFSAERPKGSFSTLEIQRTEQGDSAMYLCASSLEQGYEQYFGPGTRLTVT.

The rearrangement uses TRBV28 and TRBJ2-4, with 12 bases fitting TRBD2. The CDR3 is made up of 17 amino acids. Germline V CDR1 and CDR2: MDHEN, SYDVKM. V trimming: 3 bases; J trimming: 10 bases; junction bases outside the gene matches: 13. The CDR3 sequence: CASSFGLAGGDYGIQYF. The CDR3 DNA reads TGTGCCAGCAGTTTTGGGCTAGCGGGAGGGGACTACGGGATTCAGTACTTC.

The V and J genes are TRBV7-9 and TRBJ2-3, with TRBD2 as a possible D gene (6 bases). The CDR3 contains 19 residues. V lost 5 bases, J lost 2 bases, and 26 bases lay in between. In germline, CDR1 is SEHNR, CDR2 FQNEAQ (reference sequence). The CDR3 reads CASSPTQGGKGVVTDTQYF. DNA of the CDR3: TGTGCCAGCAGCCCGACCCAGGGCGGGAAAGGGGTGGTCACAGATACGCAGTATTTT.